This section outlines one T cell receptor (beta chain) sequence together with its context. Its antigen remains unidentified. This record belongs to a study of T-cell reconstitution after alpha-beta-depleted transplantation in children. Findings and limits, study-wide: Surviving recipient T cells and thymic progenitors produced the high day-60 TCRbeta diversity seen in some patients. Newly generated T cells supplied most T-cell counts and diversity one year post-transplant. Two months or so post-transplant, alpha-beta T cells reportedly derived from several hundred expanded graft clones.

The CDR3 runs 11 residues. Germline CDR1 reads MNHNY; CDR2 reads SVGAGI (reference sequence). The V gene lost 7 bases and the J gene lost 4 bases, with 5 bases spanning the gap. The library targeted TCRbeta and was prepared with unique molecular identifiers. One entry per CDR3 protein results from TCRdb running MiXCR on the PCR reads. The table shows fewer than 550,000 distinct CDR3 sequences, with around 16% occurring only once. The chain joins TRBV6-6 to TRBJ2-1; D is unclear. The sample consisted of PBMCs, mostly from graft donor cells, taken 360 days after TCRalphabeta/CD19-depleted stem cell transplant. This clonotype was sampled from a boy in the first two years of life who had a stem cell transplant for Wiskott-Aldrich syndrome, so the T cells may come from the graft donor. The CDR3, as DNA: TGTGCCAGCACGCGATACAATGAGCAGTTCTTC. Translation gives CASTRYNEQFF.